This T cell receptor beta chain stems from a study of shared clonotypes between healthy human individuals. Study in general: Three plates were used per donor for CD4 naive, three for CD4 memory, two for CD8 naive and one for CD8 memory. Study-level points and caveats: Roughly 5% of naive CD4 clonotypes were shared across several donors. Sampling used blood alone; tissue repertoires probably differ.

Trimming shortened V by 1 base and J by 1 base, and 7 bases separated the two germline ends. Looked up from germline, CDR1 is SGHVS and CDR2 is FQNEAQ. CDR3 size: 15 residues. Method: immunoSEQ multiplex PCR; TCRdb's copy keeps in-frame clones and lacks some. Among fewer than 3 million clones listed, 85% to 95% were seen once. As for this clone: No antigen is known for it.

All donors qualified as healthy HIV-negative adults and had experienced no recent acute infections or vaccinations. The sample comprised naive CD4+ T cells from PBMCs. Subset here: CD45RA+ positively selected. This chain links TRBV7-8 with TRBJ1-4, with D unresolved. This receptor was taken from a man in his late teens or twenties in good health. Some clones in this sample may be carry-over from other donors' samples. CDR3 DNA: TGTGCCAGCAGCTTAGAGGTGGTAACTAATGAAAAACTGTTTTTT. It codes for CASSLEVVTNEKLFF.